This T cell receptor (beta chain) was recorded in a study of early T cells in non-severe SARS-CoV-2 infection. The wider study: Sequencing targeted bulk RNA from unsorted whole blood, leaving chains unpaired.

Overall study results and limits: Anti-spike CD8 specificities were favored by VDJdb matching, whose results missed private and CD4 specificities.

Each single cDNA molecule received a unique molecular identifier. TCRdb fed the 5' RACE reads into MiXCR, producing one record per CDR3 protein. This sample has approximately 73,000 distinct CDR3 sequences, with 9.5% to 15% found just once. Note on this clonotype: As yet, its antigen is unknown.

CDR3 size: 12 residues. The germline V and J ends were trimmed by 3 bases and 10 bases, with 10 bases remaining between them. Germline V lookup: CDR1 MDHEN, CDR2 SYDVKM. The sequenced sample consisted of whole blood. J is TRBJ2-1 and V is TRBV28; TRBD1 is a possible D gene (6 bases). This receptor was obtained from an adult who was a healthcare worker with PCR-confirmed SARS-CoV-2 infection or an uninfected control (not recorded which). DNA of the CDR3: TGTGCCAGCAGTTTCCCCGACAGGGAGCAGTTCTTC. Amino acids: CASSFPDREQFF.